The rows below give T cell receptor beta chains drawn from one sample of a study of OX40 agonist ivuxolimab in advanced cancers. Profiled with immunoSEQ multiplex PCR; TCRdb holds only in-frame clones, not every one. The table records more than 60,000 clones, roughly 86% of them present only once. The input for sequencing was CD4+ or CD8+ T cells sorted from blood, taken in a trial of the OX40 agonist ivuxolimab. These TCRs come from an adult with an advanced solid tumor such as melanoma, head and neck, liver or kidney cancer. CDR3s include the opening cysteine and the closing phenylalanine or tryptophan. Each record gives: CDR3 length, J gene, clone size, V gene, CDR3 protein. Part of the rows lack a size; the others show once, few, many or a class for expanded clones.

>13|TRBJ1-2|.|TRBV7-2
CASSPVGGYGYTF
>16|TRBJ1-4|.|TRBV27
CASSLSEGQGNEKLFF
>11|TRBJ2-1|.|TRBV5-4
CASSWDNEQFF
>13|TRBJ2-2|once|TRBV7-6
CASSPLGAGELFF
>14|TRBJ1-1|.|TRBV2
CASSPQGVSTEAFF
>14|TRBJ2-3|.|TRBV10-1
CASSVQRNTDTQYF
>13|TRBJ1-2|.|TRBV6-5
CASSYRENYGYTF
>17|TRBJ2-5|.|TRBV11-2
CASSWTSGGALGETQYF
>15|TRBJ2-2|.|TRBV2
CASRTGSSLTGELFF
>14|TRBJ1-2|.|TRBV10-1
CASSIAGPGNGYTF
>13|TRBJ2-3|.|TRBV27
CASSLGRGDTQYF
>14|TRBJ2-1|.|TRBV11-2
CASSSGLVLNEQFF
>11|TRBJ2-5|.|TRBV28
CASSLSETQYF
>14|TRBJ1-2|.|TRBV6-5
CASRPRQASYGYTF
>13|TRBJ1-2|.|TRBV29-1
CSVNRGAGYGYTF
>14|TRBJ2-7|.|TRBV5-1
CASSLRTGSYEQYF
>14|TRBJ1-1|.|TRBV6-6
CASSSRVGQEEAFF
>16|TRBJ2-3|once|TRBV6-6
CASRNFGTMNTDTQYF
>15|TRBJ1-3|.|TRBV2
CASNNRMISGNTIYF
>14|TRBJ1-5|.|TRBV15
CATSRDLSNQPQHF
>15|TRBJ1-1|once|TRBV7-3
CASSSRERGSTEAFF
>15|TRBJ1-5|.|TRBV6-1
CASSLGPQYDQPQHF
>11|TRBJ2-5|once|TRBV7-2
CASSPQETQYF
>15|TRBJ2-5|once|TRBV15
CATSRGGVGQETQYF
>15|TRBJ2-5|.|TRBV7-2
CASSLGSGGQETQYF
>15|TRBJ1-4|.|TRBV6-5
CASSYTGVTNEKLFF
>16|TRBJ1-4|.|TRBV2
CASSKGQFATNEKLFF
>15|TRBJ2-1|.|TRBV10-3
CAISESYGTGNEQFF
>15|TRBJ1-5|.|TRBV18
CASSPGTGGMRPQHF